Shown below are 17 T cell receptor beta chains from a single sample sequenced in a study of T cells in Graves' hyperthyroidism and ophthalmopathy. What was amplified from RNA transcripts were TCR beta CDR3 regions. First-round RT-PCR with HTBI primers amplified the TCR CDR3 region. MiXCR, applied by TCRdb to the multiplex PCR reads, yields one record per CDR3 protein. Among about 400,000 distinct CDR3 sequences listed, about an eighth were seen once. Sequenced sample: blood. Receptor source: a woman between 18 and 30 years old with Graves' hyperthyroidism.

This clonotype was seen only a few times. A single base separates this from a much larger clone, so it may be a read error. This sequence joins TRBV6-2 or TRBV6-3 and TRBJ1-2, with D possibly TRBD1 on 5 matching bases. The length of the CDR3 is 12 residues. V lost 5 bases to trimming and J lost 6 bases, with 10 bases between them. The germline gives CDR1 MNHEY, CDR2 SVGEGT. DNA for the CDR3: TGTGCCAGCAGTCTGGGGGGTCATGGCTACACCTTC. It encodes CASSLGGHGYTF.

This clonotype was seen a handful of times. The CDR3 loop is CSARDRAGGNQPQHF. The CDR3 nucleotides read TGCAGTGCTAGAGATCGGGCAGGTGGCAATCAGCCCCAGCATTTT. The rearrangement uses TRBV20-1 and TRBJ1-5; no clear D. This CDR3 spans 15 amino acids. Trimming shortened V by 0 bases and J by 2 bases, and 11 bases separated the two germline ends. CDR1 DFQATT and CDR2 SNEGSKA come from the germline V gene (reference sequence).

This clonotype was observed a single time. The V and J genes are TRBV7-3 and TRBJ1-2, with D hard to call. The CDR3 runs to 16 residues. Trimming took off 5 bases at V and 2 bases at J, with 18 bases between the two ends. The germline V gene has CDR1 SGHTA and CDR2 FQGTGA. As DNA, the CDR3 is TGTGCCAGCAGCCAAGATCTCTTACACCCCAACTATGGCTACACCTTC. It specifies CASSQDLLHPNYGYTF.

This clonotype was counted a few times. This clone may be a read error of a much larger clone one base away. The chain links TRBV28 to TRBJ2-1; the match to TRBD1 covers 8 bases. Germline V gene sequence: CDR1 MDHEN, CDR2 SYDVKM. V was clipped by 1 base and J by 2 bases; unmatched bases: 10. The CDR3 sequence is 18 residues long. CDR3 in amino acids: CASSLFDRGLPTYNEQFF. CDR3 nucleotide sequence: TGTGCCAGCAGTTTATTCGACAGGGGACTCCCGACCTACAATGAGCAGTTCTTC.

In this sample, this clonotype turned up a few times. The chain has TRBV6-2 or TRBV6-3 and TRBJ1-2; a possible D gene is TRBD1 (5 bases). CDR1 MNHEY and CDR2 SVGEGT come from the germline V gene. The CDR3 is 14 amino acids. The V end was cut by 8 bases, the J end by 2 bases, with 15 bases between. CDR3 region: CASRGDEGNYGYTF. In DNA form, the CDR3 reads TGTGCCAGCCGAGGGGATGAGGGGAACTATGGCTACACCTTC.

The rearrangement joins TRBV18 to TRBJ2-2, with TRBD2 matching 9 bases. Germline V CDR1 and CDR2: KGHSH, LQKENI. This CDR3 region has 17 residues. Trimming at V came to 6 bases and at J to 1 base, leaving 9 bases not matched to a gene. The CDR3 bases are TGTGCCAGCTCTCCAGGGAGACTAGCGGAGAACACCGGGGAGCTGTTTTTT. Residues: CASSPGRLAENTGELFF.

In its sample, this clonotype was seen many times. The chain uses TRBV11-2 and TRBJ1-6; no firm D call. Germline values: CDR1 SGHAT, CDR2 FQNNGV. The CDR3 is 17 amino acids. The ends were cut back, 1 base at V and 6 bases at J, with 16 bases in the middle. Here the CDR3 DNA reads TGTGCCAGCAGCTTAGCCGCAGGCTGGCGGCTTAATTCACCCCTCCACTTT. This sequence encodes CASSLAAGWRLNSPLHF.

This clonotype was seen ten or more times. The rearrangement links TRBV30 to TRBJ2-2; D remains unclear. Trimming took off 0 bases at V and 6 bases at J, with 2 bases between the two ends. The CDR3 consists of 11 residues. The germline gives CDR1 GTSNPN, CDR2 SVGIG (reference sequence). This chain's CDR3 is CAWSVSGELFF. For the CDR3, the DNA is TGTGCCTGGAGTGTATCCGGGGAGCTGTTTTTT.

The V and J genes are TRBV12-3 or TRBV12-4 and TRBJ1-2; the match to TRBD1 covers 11 bases. J was trimmed by 4 bases and V by 6 bases; bases with no gene match: 7. This CDR3 is 15 amino acids long. CDR3 nucleotide sequence: TGTGCCAGCAGGATCGGGACAGGGGGGGCCTATGGCTACACCTTC. It yields the protein CASRIGTGGAYGYTF.

This clonotype was recorded at least ten times. The chain couples TRBV11-3 to TRBJ2-3; D not certain. Per the germline V gene, CDR1 is SGHNT and CDR2 is YENEEA. CDR3 length: 17 residues. V lost 0 bases to trimming and J lost 0 bases, with 13 bases between them. CDR3 DNA: TGTGCCAGCAGCTTAGATCGGGCGGCCACTAGCACAGATACGCAGTATTTT. It encodes CASSLDRAATSTDTQYF.

This rearrangement joins TRBV5-1 to TRBJ1-1; D not certain. CDR1 and CDR2 (germline): SGHRS, YFSETQ. Trimming shortened V by 6 bases and J by 7 bases, and 13 bases separated the two germline ends. CDR3 length: 12 residues. The CDR3 loop is CASINFFNEAFF. DNA for the CDR3: TGCGCCAGCATCAATTTCTTCAATGAAGCTTTCTTT.

This clonotype has a count of ten or more. The chain couples TRBV5-1 to TRBJ2-1, with a weak D call TRBD1 (6 bases). The CDR3 extends over 15 amino acids. V lost 4 bases, J lost 2 bases, and 13 bases lay in between. Per the germline V gene, CDR1 is SGHRS and CDR2 is YFSETQ. CDR3 coding DNA: TGCGCCAGCAGCCGGGACACCGTCACCTACAATGAGCAGTTCTTC. Translating it yields CASSRDTVTYNEQFF. Based on the CDR3 plus reference TRBV5-1 and TRBJ2-1, the full variable domain is KAGVTQTPRYLIKTRGQQVTLSCSPISGHRSVSWYQQTPGQGLQFLFEYFSETQRNKGNFPGRFSGRQFSNSRSEMNVSTLELGDSALYLCASSRDTVTYNEQFFGPGTRLTVL.

This clonotype was seen at least ten times. The chain carries TRBV11-3 and TRBJ2-1, with 7 bases that match TRBD1. CDR3 length: 12 amino acids. The V gene's germline CDR1 is SGHNT and CDR2 YENEEA. V trimming: 2 bases; J trimming: 9 bases; junction bases outside the gene matches: 1. The CDR3 sequence: CASSLYRGEQFF. CDR3 in DNA: TGTGCCAGCAGCTTATACAGGGGTGAGCAGTTCTTC. Based on the CDR3 plus reference TRBV11-3 and TRBJ2-1, the full variable domain is EAGVVQSPRYKIIEKKQPVAFWCNPISGHNTLYWYLQNLGQGPELLIRYENEEAVDDSQLPKDRFSAERLKGVDSTLKIQPAELGDSAVYLCASSLYRGEQFFGPGTRLTVL.

This clonotype was counted many times. The chain combines TRBV20-1 with TRBJ2-1; TRBD2 is a possible D gene (5 bases). The CDR3 consists of 15 residues. Germline V gene lookup returns CDR1 DFQATT and CDR2 SNEGSKA (reference sequence). V was shortened by 3 bases and J by 1 base, with 13 bases between the two germline ends. This CDR3 is CSASSLAVSYNEQFF. CDR3 in DNA: TGCAGTGCTAGTAGCCTAGCTGTTTCCTACAATGAGCAGTTCTTC.

The sample holds a few counts of this clonotype. Since a much larger clone is just one base distant, this may be a read error. The CDR3 DNA is TGTGCCAGCAGCTGGGGACATACCTACGAGCAGTACTTC. This translates into CASSWGHTYEQYF. This chain links TRBV7-9 with TRBJ2-7, with D possibly being TRBD1 (6 bases). Trimming stripped 4 bases from V and 2 bases from J, with 9 bases between. This CDR3 spans 13 amino acids. Germline V gene sequence: CDR1 SEHNR, CDR2 FQNEAQ (reference sequence).

As to this clonotype: This may stem from a read error, because a much larger clone lies one nucleotide away. J is TRBJ2-2 and V is TRBV5-5; D uncertain. Trimming took off 2 bases at V and 4 bases at J, with 6 bases between the two ends. This CDR3 spans 13 amino acids. Looked up from germline, CDR1 is SGHKS and CDR2 is YYEKEE (reference sequence). The CDR3 nucleotides are TGTGCCAGCAGCTTCCAGATCACCGGGGAGCTGTTTTTT. It encodes CASSFQITGELFF.

In its sample, this clonotype was seen many times. The rearrangement joins TRBV6-1 to TRBJ2-7; 9 nucleotides match TRBD1. Per the germline V gene, CDR1 is MNHNS and CDR2 is SASEGT. V was clipped by 7 bases and J by 5 bases; unmatched bases: 9. This CDR3 has 14 residues. CDR3 nucleotides: TGTGCCAGCACCCAAAGGGGACAGGGCGACGAGCAGTACTTC. It specifies CASTQRGQGDEQYF.